These 4 T cell receptor beta chains originate from one sample sequenced in a study of T cells in Graves' hyperthyroidism and ophthalmopathy (dated by TCRdb to between 2019 and 2020). Library preparation used multiplex PCR. Sequenced on an Illumina HiSeq 2000. TCR beta CDR3 regions were amplified from RNA transcripts. The TCR CDR3 was subjected to a first round of RT-PCR using the HTBI primer set and the Qiagen OneStep RT-PCR kit. Using fastp at Q25 and MiXCR, TCRdb reprocessed the public reads and kept productive beta chains. Rows are unified per CDR3 protein, each entry keeping the most common DNA and genes. The sample data list under 550,000 distinct CDR3 sequences, and 15% to 20% of these were observed just once. The ten largest make up over 45% of the sample. The sample comprised blood. Receptor source: a man aged 35 to 55 with Graves' ophthalmopathy.

This clonotype was seen only a few times. V is TRBV6-1 and J is TRBJ1-5; TRBD1 agrees at 10 bases. The CDR3 sequence is 15 residues long. V lost 5 bases, J lost 6 bases, and 7 bases stayed unmatched. The germline V gene encodes CDR1 MNHNS and CDR2 SASEGT. DNA for the CDR3: TGTGCCAGCAGTCCCGGGGACAGGGGAAGTCAGCCCCAGCATTTT. It yields the protein CASSPGDRGSQPQHF.

This clonotype was seen ten or more times. This sequence joins TRBV28 and TRBJ2-7; 13 nucleotides match TRBD2. There are 17 residues in the CDR3. The V segment lost 2 bases and the J segment 2 bases; nucleotides outside the gene matches: 6. Germline V lookup: CDR1 MDHEN, CDR2 SYDVKM. DNA of the CDR3: TGTGCCAGCAGTTTACTACTTGGACTAGCGGGAGCCTACGAGCAGTACTTC. This encodes CASSLLLGLAGAYEQYF.

This clonotype was recorded many times. The chain recombines TRBV2 with TRBJ2-7; D is tentatively TRBD1 or TRBD2 (6 bases each). V was pared by 3 bases and J by 2 bases, with 11 bases between. The V gene's germline CDR1 is SNHLY and CDR2 FYNNEI. The CDR3 sequence is 14 residues long. As DNA, the CDR3 is TGTGCCAGCAGTGAGACAGGAGGGGCCTACGAGCAGTACTTC. This translates into CASSETGGAYEQYF.

The V gene is TRBV6-2 or TRBV6-3, the J gene TRBJ2-2, with 8 bases matching TRBD1. Trimming removed 6 bases from V and 6 bases from J; junction bases left unmatched: 6. Germline V gene data show CDR1 as MNHEY and CDR2 as SVGEGT. The CDR3 loop spans 14 amino acids. The CDR3 region has the DNA TGTGCCAGCAGCCATGACAGGGGTGCCGGGGAGCTGTTTTTT. Translation gives CASSHDRGAGELFF.